These 2 T cell receptor beta chains came from one sample sequenced in a study of blood T cell repertoires in COVID-19. Sequenced by immunoSEQ multiplex PCR; TCRdb stores in-frame clones only, minus some. The sample records fewer than 450,000 clones, roughly 90% being singletons. Sequencing used peripheral blood. These receptors all come from a woman between 65 and 79 years old with COVID-19, enrolled during active disease.

The chain links TRBV6-5 to TRBJ1-1; D gene unclear. The germline gives CDR1 MNHEY, CDR2 SVGAGI. V lost 3 bases to trimming and J lost 9 bases, with 23 bases between them. This CDR3 is 16 amino acids long. The CDR3 is CASSYTAIPLVAQAFF. Written as DNA, the CDR3 is TGTGCCAGCAGTTATACCGCTATCCCTCTAGTTGCTCAAGCTTTCTTT.

In nucleotides, the CDR3 is TGTGCCAGCAGCCCCCCGCAGGGGTATTGGTCACCCCTCCACTTT. It specifies CASSPPQGYWSPLHF. The chain carries TRBV28 and TRBJ1-6, with a tentative D call TRBD1 (6 bases). Deletions cut 6 bases from V and 10 bases from J, with 19 bases between. This CDR3 spans 15 amino acids. The germline CDR1 and CDR2 sequences are MDHEN and SYDVKM.